This T cell receptor beta chain emerged from a study of CD4 T cells in relation to SARS-CoV-2 and coronaviruses. Points from the study as a whole: Compared with monoreactive clones, crossreactive clones showed significantly weaker SARS-CoV-2 expansion.

By its share, this clone is medium-sized. The antigen remains undetermined. CD4+ T cells from unexposed donors were obtained before the COVID-19 pandemic (2011-2018). CD4+ T cells were isolated from the cells after 10 days of culture. This CDR3 contains 16 residues. Germline V gene data show CDR1 as MNHEY and CDR2 as SMNVEV (reference sequence). V lost 6 bases to trimming and J lost 4 bases, with 19 bases between them. This table comes from immunoSEQ multiplex PCR, and its TCRdb copy is limited to in-frame clones, with some not included. The sample records about 29,000 clones, more than 75% being singletons.

Specimen: CD4+ T cells from PBMCs, cultured in vitro. The chain recombines TRBV27 with TRBJ2-1; D possibly uses TRBD1 or TRBD2 (5 bases each). The sequence came from a human donor in good health. CDR3 in amino acids: CASRSLGTEEYNEQFF. The CDR3 DNA follows: TGTGCCAGCAGATCCCTCGGGACCGAGGAATACAATGAGCAGTTCTTC.